The sequence of this TCR beta chain was determined in a study of T cell changes during pregnancy in multiple sclerosis. This clone was observed a single time. At one boundary the junction diverges from the germline segment, which might be a read error. The germline V gene has CDR1 SEHNR and CDR2 FQNEAQ (reference sequence). CDR3 length equals 11 residues. Profiling relied on immunoSEQ multiplex PCR, and the TCRdb table lists in-frame clones only, not all of them. This table holds fewer than 95,000 clones, around nine tenths found once. The receptor comes from a female donor in good health, enrolled as a control in a pregnancy study. The input for sequencing was peripheral blood, taken in the first trimester of pregnancy. The chain couples TRBV7-9 to TRBJ2-5; the D gene is possibly TRBD2 (5 bases). The CDR3 DNA reads as TGTGCCAGCAGCCTAGCCCAGGCCCAGTACTTC. Its protein product is CASSLAQAQYF.